The 22 T cell receptor beta chains presented below share a single source sample, sequenced in a study of blood T cell repertoires in COVID-19. The repertoire was sequenced with immunoSEQ multiplex PCR; TCRdb's copy has only in-frame clones and lacks some. The profile shows around 210,000 clones, roughly 80% of them singletons. Sequenced: peripheral blood. All receptors come from an elderly woman with COVID-19, enrolled during active disease.

The chain uses TRBV5-1 and TRBJ1-1; D is uncertain. The CDR3 runs to 16 residues. V was pared by 4 bases and J by 2 bases, with 18 bases between. CDR1 and CDR2 (germline): SGHRS, YFSETQ. The CDR3 region is CASSVEWRRANTEAFF. CDR3 bases: TGCGCCAGCAGCGTTGAGTGGAGGCGGGCAAACACTGAAGCTTTCTTT.

This sequence joins TRBV5-1 and TRBJ2-5, with D tentatively TRBD1 (6 bases). CDR1 SGHRS and CDR2 YFSETQ come from the germline V gene. CDR3 length: 14 amino acids. V was shortened by 8 bases and J by 4 bases, with 18 bases between the two germline ends. The CDR3 DNA reads TGCGCCAGGTCAACGACAGGTACCCCAGAGACCCAGTACTTC. Residues: CARSTTGTPETQYF.

The chain couples TRBV3-1 (or the pseudogene TRBV3-2) to TRBJ2-2, with TRBD1 matching over 7 bases. Per germline, CDR1 LGHDT and CDR2 YNNKEL (reference sequence). V shed 5 bases, J shed 7 bases, and the junction held 10 bases outside the gene matches. The CDR3 sequence is 15 residues long. The CDR3 reads CASSYYGTASGELFF. The CDR3, as DNA: TGTGCCAGCAGCTACTATGGGACAGCCAGCGGGGAGCTGTTTTTT.

V usage is TRBV7-9 and J usage is TRBJ1-3; D remains unclear. The CDR3 totals 14 residues. With 5 bases removed from V and 0 bases from J, the gap between germline ends came to 8 bases. CDR1 and CDR2 (germline): SEHNR, FQNEAQ (reference sequence). The CDR3 DNA is TGTGCCAGCAGCCCGTCCAGCTCTGGAAACACCATATATTTT. This encodes CASSPSSSGNTIYF.

The gene calls are TRBV11-2 and TRBJ1-2; TRBD1 aligns across 9 bases. The V and J ends lost 4 bases and 4 bases, in that order; junction bases with no gene match: 10. Germline V gives CDR1 SGHAT, CDR2 FQNNGV. The CDR3 contains 16 residues. CDR3 loop: CASSSTGQGRSYGYTF. The CDR3 region has the DNA TGTGCCAGCAGCTCAACGGGACAGGGTCGATCCTATGGCTACACCTTC. Drawing the rest from reference TRBV11-2 and TRBJ1-2, the complete variable domain is EAGVAQSPRYKIIEKRQSVAFWCNPISGHATLYWYQQILGQGPKLLIQFQNNGVVDDSQLPKDRFSAERLKGVDSTLKIQPAKLEDSAVYLCASSSTGQGRSYGYTFGSGTRLTVV.

V usage is TRBV27 and J usage is TRBJ2-5; 7 nucleotides line up with TRBD2. Germline CDR1 and CDR2: MNHEY and SMNVEV (reference sequence). With 6 bases clipped from V and 5 bases from J, the junction kept 3 bases outside the gene matches. The CDR3 is made up of 12 amino acids. CDR3 in amino acids: CASRGGGETQYF. In DNA form, the CDR3 reads TGTGCCAGCAGGGGCGGGGGTGAGACCCAGTACTTC.

V is TRBV5-4 and J is TRBJ1-2; TRBD1 might be the D (6 bases). The CDR3 loop spans 15 amino acids. V shed 4 bases and J shed 5 bases, with 18 bases lying between them. The V gene's germline CDR1 is SGHNT and CDR2 YYREEE (reference sequence). Here the CDR3 DNA reads TGTGCCAGCAGCCCTACTGCAGGGGCAGGGTATGGCTACACCTTC. This gives the protein CASSPTAGAGYGYTF. The whole variable domain, remainder taken from reference TRBV5-4 and TRBJ1-2, is ETGVTQSPTHLIKTRGQQVTLRCSSQSGHNTVSWYQQALGQGPQFIFQYYREEENGRGNFPPRFSGLQFPNYSSELNVNALELDDSALYLCASSPTAGAGYGYTFGSGTRLTVV.

This clone was counted between two and nine times. The chain uses TRBV7-2 and TRBJ2-7, with 12 nucleotides matching TRBD2. CDR1 is SGHTA, CDR2 FQGNSA, per germline. V shed 4 bases, J shed 5 bases, and the junction held 3 bases outside the gene matches. The CDR3 length is 14 residues. CDR3 bases: TGTGCCAGCAGCTCTCCTAGCGGGGGGGACGAGCAGTACTTC. Amino acid sequence: CASSSPSGGDEQYF.

The CDR3 spells CASSQVTGGETQYF. Here the CDR3 DNA reads TGTGCCAGCAGCCAAGTTACGGGGGGAGAGACCCAGTACTTC. The chain recombines TRBV3-1 (or the pseudogene TRBV3-2) with TRBJ2-5; 7 positions match TRBD2. Trimming took 1 base from V and 4 from J; bases not matched to a gene: 3. Germline V gene data show CDR1 as LGHDT and CDR2 as YNNKEL (reference sequence). The CDR3 is 14 residues long.

This clone was seen just once. The gene calls are TRBV27 and TRBJ2-1, with 8 bases aligning to TRBD2. The CDR3 is made up of 16 amino acids. CDR1 and CDR2 from the germline V gene are MNHEY and SMNVEV (reference sequence). V gave up 8 bases and J gave up 3 bases; unmatched junction bases: 12. DNA for the CDR3: TGTGCCAGCCGCCGCACCCCGGGGGGGCACTACAATGAGCAGTTCTTC. Encoded protein: CASRRTPGGHYNEQFF.

V is TRBV29-1 and J is TRBJ1-1; 8 bases are a match to TRBD1. This CDR3 has 14 residues. CDR1 SQVTM and CDR2 ANQGSEA come from the germline V gene. V was pared by 7 bases and J by 0 bases, with 7 bases of the junction left unmatched. The CDR3 reads CSAEGDRLNTEAFF. Here the CDR3 DNA reads TGCAGCGCCGAGGGGGACAGGCTGAACACTGAAGCTTTCTTT.

The V call is TRBV7-6, the J call TRBJ1-3; 9 nucleotides agree with TRBD1. J gave up 8 bases and V 5 bases, and 4 bases lay outside the gene matches. The CDR3 loop spans 13 amino acids. Germline CDR1 and CDR2: SGHVS and FNYEAQ. The CDR3 sequence is CASSRDRGYTIYF. The CDR3 DNA is TGTGCCAGCAGCCGTGACAGGGGGTACACCATATATTTT.

V is TRBV10-3 and J is TRBJ1-1; D is perhaps TRBD1 (5 bases). The CDR3 covers 14 residues. Germline V gives CDR1 ENHRY, CDR2 SYGVKD. The V and J ends lost 10 bases and 1 base respectively, with 16 bases between them. The DNA for the CDR3 is TGTGCCACAGGGACTACGCCTCCGAACACTGAAGCTTTCTTT. This sequence encodes CATGTTPPNTEAFF.

The V gene is TRBV5-1, the J gene TRBJ1-4; TRBD1 matches 10 bases. The ends lost 4 bases at V and 1 base at J; junction bases unmatched: 4. The CDR3 sequence is 16 residues long. Germline V gene lookup returns CDR1 SGHRS and CDR2 YFSETQ. CDR3 amino acids: CASSTDRGQTNEKLFF. CDR3 DNA sequence: TGCGCCAGCAGCACAGACAGGGGGCAAACTAATGAAAAACTGTTTTTT. Looking up the rest from reference TRBV5-1 and TRBJ1-4 gives the full variable domain: KAGVTQTPRYLIKTRGQQVTLSCSPISGHRSVSWYQQTPGQGLQFLFEYFSETQRNKGNFPGRFSGRQFSNSRSEMNVSTLELGDSALYLCASSTDRGQTNEKLFFGSGTQLSVL.

The table lists this clone with a few counts. This chain connects TRBV15 to TRBJ1-3; possibly TRBD1 for D (5 bases). Germline V gene sequence: CDR1 LNHNV, CDR2 YYDKDF (reference sequence). V lost 0 bases and J lost 0, with 15 bases in between. This CDR3 contains 18 residues. The CDR3 nucleotides are TGTGCCACCAGCAGAGACCTTTCAGGGTCTATCTCTGGAAACACCATATATTTT. Its translation: CATSRDLSGSISGNTIYF.

This chain joins TRBV3-1 (or the pseudogene TRBV3-2) and TRBJ1-3, with TRBD1 identical over 8 bases. V trimming: 6 bases; J trimming: 7 bases; junction bases outside the gene matches: 2. The CDR3 sequence is 12 residues long. Germline CDR1 is LGHDT and CDR2 is YNNKEL (reference sequence). This chain's CDR3 is CASSRQGNTIYF. CDR3 sequence (DNA): TGTGCCAGCAGTCGACAGGGGAACACCATATATTTT.

The chain combines TRBV24-1 with TRBJ2-1; no clear D. Germline V gene sequence: CDR1 KGHDR, CDR2 SFDVKD. CDR3 length equals 12 residues. The V gene lost 1 base and the J gene lost 8 bases, with 5 bases spanning the gap. The CDR3 sequence: CATSDFGDEQFF. For the CDR3, the DNA is TGTGCCACCAGTGATTTCGGAGATGAGCAGTTCTTC.

The chain employs TRBV10-3 and TRBJ2-7; a possible D gene is TRBD1 (6 bases). The CDR3 spans 11 residues. Germline loops: CDR1 ENHRY, CDR2 SYGVKD. The V and J ends lost 11 bases and 4 bases respectively, with 12 bases between them. CDR3 sequence (DNA): TGTGCCGCCGGACAGACTTACGAGCAGTACTTC. Amino acids: CAAGQTYEQYF.

J is TRBJ1-6 and V is TRBV12-5; 9 nucleotides agree with TRBD1. CDR3 length: 21 residues. Per the germline V gene, CDR1 is LGHNT and CDR2 is FRNRAP. Trimming cost V 5 bases and J 3 bases; bases outside gene matches: 20. CDR3 DNA: TGTGCTAGTGGTCGTCCCAACAGGGGGCAGGCAGGGGAGAACTATAATTCACCCCTCCACTTT. Translating gives CASGRPNRGQAGENYNSPLHF.

The genes are TRBV14 and TRBJ2-2; a weak D match, TRBD2 (6 bases). Between the trimmed V and J ends, which lost 0 bases and 4 bases, there was a span of 6 bases. Looked up from germline, CDR1 is SGHDN and CDR2 is FVKESK. The CDR3 totals 14 residues. DNA of the CDR3: TGTGCCAGCAGCCAAGACGGGGGCACCGGGGAGCTGTTTTTT. Translating it yields CASSQDGGTGELFF.

This clone appeared once. The V call is TRBV2, the J call TRBJ1-2; a possible D gene is TRBD1 (6 bases). Trimming shortened V by 4 bases and J by 8 bases, and 17 bases separated the two germline ends. Germline values: CDR1 SNHLY, CDR2 FYNNEI. There are 14 residues in the CDR3. The CDR3 loop reads CASSVRGQGNGYTF. Written as DNA, the CDR3 is TGTGCCAGCAGTGTAAGGGGACAAGGTAACGGCTACACCTTC. The full variable domain, in which reference TRBV2 and TRBJ1-2 provide the parts outside the CDR3, is EPEVTQTPSHQVTQMGQEVILRCVPISNHLYFYWYRQILGQKVEFLVSFYNNEISEKSEIFDDQFSVERPDGSNFTLKIRSTKLEDSAMYFCASSVRGQGNGYTFGSGTRLTVV.

This sequence joins TRBV7-3 and TRBJ2-1; D is unresolved. The CDR3 length is 13 residues. Germline-derived CDR1 and CDR2 are SGHTA and FQGTGA. V lost 2 bases to trimming and J lost 3 bases, with 5 bases between them. The CDR3 DNA reads TGTGCCAGCAGCTTAGGCAGCTACAATGAGCAGTTCTTC. Its protein is CASSLGSYNEQFF.